This T cell receptor beta chain came from a study of T cells after yellow fever vaccination. Across the study: For low cell numbers, libraries were made with SMART-Seq v4 Ultra Low Input. Overall study findings and caveats: Post-booster repertoires again held most primary-vaccination clones (about 96% CD4, around 90% CD8). Clonotypes appearing in both CD4 and CD8 compartments existed, and their share was small.

This clonotype came up a few times. Its antigen remains unidentified. UMIs were added to TCR cDNA along with a universal primer site when it was made by 5'RACE template switching. Each CDR3 protein gets one entry after TCRdb re-called the 5' RACE reads with MiXCR. In the table there are 400,000 to 650,000 distinct CDR3 sequences, 21% of which are singletons. CDR1 and CDR2 (germline): SQVTM, ANQGSEA. Germline trimming cut 0 bases from V and 8 bases from J; bases unmatched to any gene: 15. CDR3 size: 17 residues. This clonotype originated in a man aged 18 to 30 who received the YFV17D yellow fever vaccine. The material was PBMCs, obtained roughly 20 days after the first yellow fever vaccination. The chain recombines TRBV29-1 with TRBJ2-1; the match to TRBD2 covers 8 bases. CDR3 in amino acids: CSVEERPAGGRTDEQFF. CDR3 in DNA: TGCAGCGTTGAAGAAAGGCCTGCGGGGGGACGAACTGATGAGCAGTTCTTC.